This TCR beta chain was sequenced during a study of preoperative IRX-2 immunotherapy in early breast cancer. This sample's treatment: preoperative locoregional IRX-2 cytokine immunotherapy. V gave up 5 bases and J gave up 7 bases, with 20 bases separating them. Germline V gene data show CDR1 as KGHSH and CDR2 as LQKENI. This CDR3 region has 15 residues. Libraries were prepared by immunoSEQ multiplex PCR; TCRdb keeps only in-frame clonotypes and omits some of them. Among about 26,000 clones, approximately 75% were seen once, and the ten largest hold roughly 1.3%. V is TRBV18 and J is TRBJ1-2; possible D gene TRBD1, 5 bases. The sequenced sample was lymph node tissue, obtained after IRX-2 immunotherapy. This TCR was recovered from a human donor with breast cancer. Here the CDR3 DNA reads TGTGCCAGCTCAGCCGGCGCGTGGGGCGGAGGTGGCTACACCTTC. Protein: CASSAGAWGGGGYTF.